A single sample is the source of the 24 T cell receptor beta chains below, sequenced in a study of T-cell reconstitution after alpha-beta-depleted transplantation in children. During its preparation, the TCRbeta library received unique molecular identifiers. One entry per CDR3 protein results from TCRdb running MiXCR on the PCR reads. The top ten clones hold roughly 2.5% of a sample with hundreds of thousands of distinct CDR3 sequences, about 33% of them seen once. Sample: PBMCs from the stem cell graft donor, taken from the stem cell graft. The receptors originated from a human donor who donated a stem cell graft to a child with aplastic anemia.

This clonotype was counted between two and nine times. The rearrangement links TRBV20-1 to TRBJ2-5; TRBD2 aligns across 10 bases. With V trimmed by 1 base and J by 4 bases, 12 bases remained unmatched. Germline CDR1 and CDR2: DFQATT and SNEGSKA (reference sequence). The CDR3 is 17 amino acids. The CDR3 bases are TGCAGTGCTAGAGTGGGACTAGCGAGAGGAGTTGGAGAGACCCAGTACTTC. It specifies CSARVGLARGVGETQYF.

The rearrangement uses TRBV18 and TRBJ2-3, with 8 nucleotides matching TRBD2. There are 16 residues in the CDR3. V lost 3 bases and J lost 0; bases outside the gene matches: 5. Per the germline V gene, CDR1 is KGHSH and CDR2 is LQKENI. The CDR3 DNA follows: TGTGCCAGCTCACCGACTAGCGCCCTTAGCACAGATACGCAGTATTTT. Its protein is CASSPTSALSTDTQYF.

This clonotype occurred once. The CDR3 DNA reads TGTGCCAGCAGCTTTAATTTAGGGGATACGCAGTACTTC. Protein sequence: CASSFNLGDTQYF. The V call is TRBV13, the J call TRBJ2-7; perhaps TRBD1 as D (5 bases). Per the germline V gene, CDR1 is PRHDT and CDR2 is FYEKMQ (reference sequence). V lost 3 bases to trimming and J lost 9 bases, with 15 bases between them. The CDR3 totals 13 residues.

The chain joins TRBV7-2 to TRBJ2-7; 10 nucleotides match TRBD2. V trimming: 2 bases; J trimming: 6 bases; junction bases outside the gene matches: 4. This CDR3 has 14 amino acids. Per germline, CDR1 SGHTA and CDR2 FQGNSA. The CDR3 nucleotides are TGTGCCAGCAGCTTAAAAGCGGGAGGGGGCGAGCAGTACGTC. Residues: CASSLKAGGGEQYV.

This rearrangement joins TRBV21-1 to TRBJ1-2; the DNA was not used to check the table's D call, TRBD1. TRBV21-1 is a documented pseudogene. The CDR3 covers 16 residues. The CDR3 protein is CASSKGGGRLGYGYTF. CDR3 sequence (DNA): TGTGCCAGCAGCAAAGGAGGGGGCCGCCTAGGCTATGGCTACACCTTC.

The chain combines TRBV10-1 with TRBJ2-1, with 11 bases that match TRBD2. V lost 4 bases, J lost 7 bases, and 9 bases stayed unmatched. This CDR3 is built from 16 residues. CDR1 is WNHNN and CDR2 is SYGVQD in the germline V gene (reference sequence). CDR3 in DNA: TGCGCCAGCAGTGTCGCTAGCGGGAGGTTATTGAATGAGCAGTTCTTC. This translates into CASSVASGRLLNEQFF.

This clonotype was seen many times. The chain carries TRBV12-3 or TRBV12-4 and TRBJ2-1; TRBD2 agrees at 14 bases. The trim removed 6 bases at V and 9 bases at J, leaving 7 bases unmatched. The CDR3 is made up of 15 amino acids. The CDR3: CASRSTSGRAGEQFF. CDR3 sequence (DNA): TGTGCCAGCAGATCGACTAGCGGGAGGGCCGGTGAGCAGTTCTTC.

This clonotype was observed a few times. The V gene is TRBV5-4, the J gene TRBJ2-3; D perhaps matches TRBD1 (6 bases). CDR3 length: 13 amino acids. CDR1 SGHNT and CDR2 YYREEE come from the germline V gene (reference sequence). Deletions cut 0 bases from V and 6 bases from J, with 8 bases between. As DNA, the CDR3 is TGTGCCAGCAGCTTGGAGGGGGAGGATACGCAGTATTTT. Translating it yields CASSLEGEDTQYF.

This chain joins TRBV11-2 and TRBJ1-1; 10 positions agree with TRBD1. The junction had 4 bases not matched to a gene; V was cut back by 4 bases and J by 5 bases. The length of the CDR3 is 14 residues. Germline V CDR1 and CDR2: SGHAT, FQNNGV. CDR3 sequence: CASSWGQGMTEAFF. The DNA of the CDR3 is TGTGCCAGCAGCTGGGGACAGGGGATGACTGAAGCTTTCTTT.

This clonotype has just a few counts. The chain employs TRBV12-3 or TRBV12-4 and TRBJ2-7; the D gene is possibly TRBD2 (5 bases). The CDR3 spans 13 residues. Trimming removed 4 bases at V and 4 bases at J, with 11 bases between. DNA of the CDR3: TGTGCCAGCAGTTCCGAGGGTATGTACGAGCAGTACGTC. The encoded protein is CASSSEGMYEQYV.

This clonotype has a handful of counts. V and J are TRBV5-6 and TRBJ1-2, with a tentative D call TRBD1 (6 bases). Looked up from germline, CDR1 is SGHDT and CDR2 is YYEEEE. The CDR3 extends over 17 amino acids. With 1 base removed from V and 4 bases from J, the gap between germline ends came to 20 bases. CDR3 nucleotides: TGTGCCAGCAGCTTGTGGATTGGCGACAGGATGATCTATGGCTACACCTTC. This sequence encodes CASSLWIGDRMIYGYTF. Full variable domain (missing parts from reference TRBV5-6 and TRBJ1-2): DAGVTQSPTHLIKTRGQQVTLRCSPKSGHDTVSWYQQALGQGPQFIFQYYEEEERQRGNFPDRFSGHQFPNYSSELNVNALLLGDSALYLCASSLWIGDRMIYGYTFGSGTRLTVV.

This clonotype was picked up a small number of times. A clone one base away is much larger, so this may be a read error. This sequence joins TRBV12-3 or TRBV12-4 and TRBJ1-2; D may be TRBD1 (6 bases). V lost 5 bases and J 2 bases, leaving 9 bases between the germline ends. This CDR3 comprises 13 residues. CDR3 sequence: CASSGDRNYGYTF. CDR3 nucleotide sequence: TGTGCCAGCAGTGGAGACAGGAACTATGGCTACACCTTC.

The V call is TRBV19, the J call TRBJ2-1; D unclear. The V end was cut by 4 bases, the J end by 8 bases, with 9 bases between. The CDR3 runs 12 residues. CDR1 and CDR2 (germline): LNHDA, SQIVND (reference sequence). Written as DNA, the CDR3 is TGTGCCAGTAGTACCCAGTTGGATGAGCAGTTCTTC. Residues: CASSTQLDEQFF.

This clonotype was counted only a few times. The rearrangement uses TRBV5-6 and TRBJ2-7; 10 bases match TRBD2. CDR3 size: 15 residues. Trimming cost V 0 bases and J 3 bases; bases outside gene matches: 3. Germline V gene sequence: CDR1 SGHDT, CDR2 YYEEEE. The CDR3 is CASSLAGTSVYEQYF. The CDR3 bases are TGTGCCAGCAGCTTGGCCGGGACTAGCGTCTACGAGCAGTACTTC.

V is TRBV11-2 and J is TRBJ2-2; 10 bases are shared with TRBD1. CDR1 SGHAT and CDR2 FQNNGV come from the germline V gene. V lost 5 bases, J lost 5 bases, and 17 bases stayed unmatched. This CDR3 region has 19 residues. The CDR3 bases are TGTGCCAGCAGCCGACTAGGTGGCACGGGACAGGGGAAGACCGGGGAGCTGTTTTTT. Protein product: CASSRLGGTGQGKTGELFF.

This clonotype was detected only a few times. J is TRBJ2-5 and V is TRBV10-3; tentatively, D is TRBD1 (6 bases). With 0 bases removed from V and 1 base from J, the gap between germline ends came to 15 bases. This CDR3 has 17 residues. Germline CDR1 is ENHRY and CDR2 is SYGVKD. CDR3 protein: CAISESKVQGSQETQYF. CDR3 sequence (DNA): TGTGCCATCAGTGAGTCGAAAGTACAGGGATCCCAAGAGACCCAGTACTTC.

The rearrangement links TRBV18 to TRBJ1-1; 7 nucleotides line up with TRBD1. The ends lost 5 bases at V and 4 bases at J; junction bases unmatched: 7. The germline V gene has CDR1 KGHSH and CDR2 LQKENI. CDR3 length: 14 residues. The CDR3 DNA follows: TGTGCCAGCTCAACGGGGACAGTAAGCACTGAAGCTTTCTTT. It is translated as CASSTGTVSTEAFF.

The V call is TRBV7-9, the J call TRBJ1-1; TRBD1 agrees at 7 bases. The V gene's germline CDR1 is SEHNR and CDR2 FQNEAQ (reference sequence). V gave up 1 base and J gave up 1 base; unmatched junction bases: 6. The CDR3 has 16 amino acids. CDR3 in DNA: TGTGCCAGCAGCTTAGGGGACAGTTTGCCGAACACTGAAGCTTTCTTT. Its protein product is CASSLGDSLPNTEAFF.

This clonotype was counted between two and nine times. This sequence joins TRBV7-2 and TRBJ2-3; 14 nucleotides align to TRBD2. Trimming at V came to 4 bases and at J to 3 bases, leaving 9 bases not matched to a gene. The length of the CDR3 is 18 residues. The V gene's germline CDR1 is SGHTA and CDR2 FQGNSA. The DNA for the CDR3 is TGTGCCAGCAGCTCGAGACTAGGGACTAGCGGGAGAACAGATACGCAGTATTTT. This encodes CASSSRLGTSGRTDTQYF. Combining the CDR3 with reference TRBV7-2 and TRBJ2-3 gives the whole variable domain GAGVSQSPSNKVTEKGKDVELRCDPISGHTALYWYRQSLGQGLEFLIYFQGNSAPDKSGLPSDRFSAERTGGSVSTLTIQRTQQEDSAVYLCASSSRLGTSGRTDTQYFGPGTRLTVL.

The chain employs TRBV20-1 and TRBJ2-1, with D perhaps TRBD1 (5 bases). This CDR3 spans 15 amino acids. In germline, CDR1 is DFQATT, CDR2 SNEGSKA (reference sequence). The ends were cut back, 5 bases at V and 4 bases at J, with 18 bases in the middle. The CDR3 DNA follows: TGCAGTGCTGTCAAATACCAGGGCACGTACAATGAGCAGTTCTTC. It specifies CSAVKYQGTYNEQFF.

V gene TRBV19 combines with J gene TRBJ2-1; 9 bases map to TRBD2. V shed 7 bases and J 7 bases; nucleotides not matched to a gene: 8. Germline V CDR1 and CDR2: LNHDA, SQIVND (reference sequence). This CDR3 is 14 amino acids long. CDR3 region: CASTDGGRGNEQFF. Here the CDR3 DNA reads TGTGCCAGTACTGACGGCGGGAGGGGGAATGAGCAGTTCTTC.

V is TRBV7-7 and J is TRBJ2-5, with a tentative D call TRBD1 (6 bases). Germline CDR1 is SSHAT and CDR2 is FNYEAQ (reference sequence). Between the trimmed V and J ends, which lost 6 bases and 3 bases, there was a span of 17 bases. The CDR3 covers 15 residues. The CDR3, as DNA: TGTGCCAGCAGTCGCGGACAGCAAACTAAAGAGACCCAGTACTTC. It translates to CASSRGQQTKETQYF. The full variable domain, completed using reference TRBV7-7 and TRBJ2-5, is GAGVSQSPRYKVTKRGQDVTLRCDPISSHATLYWYQQALGQGPEFLTYFNYEAQPDKSGLPSDRFSAERPEGSISTLTIQRTEQRDSAMYRCASSRGQQTKETQYFGPGTRLLVL.

CDR3 nucleotide sequence: TGTGCCAGCACCGGGGGGGGAGCCTTGCGAGAGACCCAGTACTTC. Residues: CASTGGGALRETQYF. The chain links TRBV7-9 to TRBJ2-5, with TRBD2 matching 8 bases. The CDR3 extends over 15 amino acids. Trimming cost V 7 bases and J 4 bases; bases outside gene matches: 11. Per the germline V gene, CDR1 is SEHNR and CDR2 is FQNEAQ (reference sequence).

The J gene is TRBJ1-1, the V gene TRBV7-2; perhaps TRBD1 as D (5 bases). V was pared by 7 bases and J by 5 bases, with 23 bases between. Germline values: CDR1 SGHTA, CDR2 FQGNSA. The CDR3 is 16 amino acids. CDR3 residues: CASTLLSIYGGTEAFF. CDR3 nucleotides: TGTGCCAGCACATTATTGTCTATCTATGGGGGGACTGAAGCTTTCTTT.